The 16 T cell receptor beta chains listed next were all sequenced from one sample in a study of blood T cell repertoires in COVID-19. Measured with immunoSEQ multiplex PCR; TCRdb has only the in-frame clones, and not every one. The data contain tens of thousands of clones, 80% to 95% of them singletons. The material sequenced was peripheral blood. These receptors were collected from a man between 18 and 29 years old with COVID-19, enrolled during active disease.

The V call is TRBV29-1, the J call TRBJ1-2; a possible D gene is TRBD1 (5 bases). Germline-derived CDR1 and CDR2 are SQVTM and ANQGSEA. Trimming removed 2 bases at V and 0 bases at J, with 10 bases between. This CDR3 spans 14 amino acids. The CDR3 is CSVESGTANYGYTF. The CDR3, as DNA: TGCAGCGTTGAATCGGGGACTGCTAACTATGGCTACACCTTC.

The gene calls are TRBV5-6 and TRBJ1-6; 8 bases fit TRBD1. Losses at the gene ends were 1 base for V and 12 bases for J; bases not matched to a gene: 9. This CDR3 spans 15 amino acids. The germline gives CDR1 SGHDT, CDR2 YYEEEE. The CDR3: CASSLFGTGLLPLHF. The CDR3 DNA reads TGTGCCAGCAGCTTGTTCGGGACAGGACTTCTACCCCTCCACTTT.

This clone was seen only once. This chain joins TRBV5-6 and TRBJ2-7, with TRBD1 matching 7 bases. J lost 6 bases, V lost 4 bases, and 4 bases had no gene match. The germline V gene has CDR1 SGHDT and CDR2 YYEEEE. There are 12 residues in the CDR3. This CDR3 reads CASSRGQREQYF. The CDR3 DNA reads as TGTGCCAGCAGCAGGGGACAGCGCGAGCAGTACTTC.

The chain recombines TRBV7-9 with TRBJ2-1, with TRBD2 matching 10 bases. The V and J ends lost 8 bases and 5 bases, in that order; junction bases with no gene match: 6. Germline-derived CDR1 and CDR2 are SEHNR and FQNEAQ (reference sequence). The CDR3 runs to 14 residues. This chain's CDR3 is CASPRTSGDNEQFF. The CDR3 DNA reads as TGTGCCAGCCCTCGGACTAGCGGAGACAATGAGCAGTTCTTC.

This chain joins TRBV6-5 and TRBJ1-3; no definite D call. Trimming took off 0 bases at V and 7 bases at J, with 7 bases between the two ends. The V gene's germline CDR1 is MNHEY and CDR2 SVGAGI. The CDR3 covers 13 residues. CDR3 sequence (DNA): TGTGCCAGCAGTTACTCCCCCTTGAACACCATATATTTT. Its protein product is CASSYSPLNTIYF.

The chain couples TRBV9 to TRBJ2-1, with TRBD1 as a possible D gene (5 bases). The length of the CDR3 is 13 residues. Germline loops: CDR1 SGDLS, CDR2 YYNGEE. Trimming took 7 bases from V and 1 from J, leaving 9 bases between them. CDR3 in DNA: TGTGCCAGCGGGGCGCCATCCTACAATGAGCAGTTCTTC. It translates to CASGAPSYNEQFF.

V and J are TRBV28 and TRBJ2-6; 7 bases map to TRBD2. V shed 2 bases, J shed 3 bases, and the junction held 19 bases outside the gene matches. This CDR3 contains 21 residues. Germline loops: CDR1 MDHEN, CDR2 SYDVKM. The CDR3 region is CASSLVSGTRRLGLGANVLTF. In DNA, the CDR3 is TGTGCCAGCAGTTTAGTAAGCGGGACGCGTCGTTTGGGTCTTGGGGCCAACGTCCTGACTTTC. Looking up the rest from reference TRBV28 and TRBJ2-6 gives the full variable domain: DVKVTQSSRYLVKRTGEKVFLECVQDMDHENMFWYRQDPGLGLRLIYFSYDVKMKEKGDIPEGYSVSREKKERFSLILESASTNQTSMYLCASSLVSGTRRLGLGANVLTFGAGSRLTVL.

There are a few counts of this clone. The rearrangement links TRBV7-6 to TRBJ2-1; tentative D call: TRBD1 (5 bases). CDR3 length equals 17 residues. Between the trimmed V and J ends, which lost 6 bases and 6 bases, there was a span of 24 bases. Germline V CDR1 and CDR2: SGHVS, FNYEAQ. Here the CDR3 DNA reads TGTGCCAGCAGTCTAAACCCAGGGTCTAGGTGGGGCAATGAGCAGTTCTTC. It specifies CASSLNPGSRWGNEQFF.

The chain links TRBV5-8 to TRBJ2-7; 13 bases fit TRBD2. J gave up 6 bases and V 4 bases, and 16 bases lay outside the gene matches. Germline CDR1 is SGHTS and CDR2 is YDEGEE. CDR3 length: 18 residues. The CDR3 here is CASSHTSGRAFEDREQYF. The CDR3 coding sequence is TGTGCCAGCAGCCATACTAGCGGGAGGGCCTTTGAAGATCGCGAGCAGTACTTC.

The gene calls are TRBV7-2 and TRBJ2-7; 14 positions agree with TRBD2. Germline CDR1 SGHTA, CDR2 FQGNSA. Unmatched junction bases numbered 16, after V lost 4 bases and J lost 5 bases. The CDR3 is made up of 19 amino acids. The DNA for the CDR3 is TGTGCCAGCAGCTCTAGGCGGAGGGGACTAGCGGGAGTTAACGACGAGCAGTACTTC. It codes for CASSSRRRGLAGVNDEQYF.

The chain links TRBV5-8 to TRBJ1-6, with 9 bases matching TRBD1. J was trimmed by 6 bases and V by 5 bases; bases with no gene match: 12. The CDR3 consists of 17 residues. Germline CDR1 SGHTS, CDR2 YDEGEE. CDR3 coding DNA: TGTGCCAGCAGTCGATTTACAGGGGGCTCTTCTAATTCACCCCTCCACTTT. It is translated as CASSRFTGGSSNSPLHF. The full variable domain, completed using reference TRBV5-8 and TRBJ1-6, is EAGVTQSPTHLIKTRGQQATLRCSPISGHTSVYWYQQALGLGLQFLLWYDEGEERNRGNFPPRFSGRQFPNYSSELNVNALELEDSALYLCASSRFTGGSSNSPLHFGNGTRLTVT.

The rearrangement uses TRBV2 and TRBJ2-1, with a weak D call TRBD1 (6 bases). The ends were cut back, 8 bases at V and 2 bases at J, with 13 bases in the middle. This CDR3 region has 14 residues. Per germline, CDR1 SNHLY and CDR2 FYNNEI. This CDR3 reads CASGGPGPYNEQFF. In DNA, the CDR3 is TGTGCCAGCGGGGGCCCCGGTCCCTACAATGAGCAGTTCTTC. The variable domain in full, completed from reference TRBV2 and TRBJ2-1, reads EPEVTQTPSHQVTQMGQEVILRCVPISNHLYFYWYRQILGQKVEFLVSFYNNEISEKSEIFDDQFSVERPDGSNFTLKIRSTKLEDSAMYFCASGGPGPYNEQFFGPGTRLTVL.

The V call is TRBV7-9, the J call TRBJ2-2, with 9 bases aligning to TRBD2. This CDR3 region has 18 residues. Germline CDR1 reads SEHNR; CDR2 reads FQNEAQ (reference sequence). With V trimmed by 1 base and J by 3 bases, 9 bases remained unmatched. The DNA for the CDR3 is TGTGCCAGCAGCTTAGTTACTAGCGGGCTGCGGGACACCGGGGAGCTGTTTTTT. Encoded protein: CASSLVTSGLRDTGELFF.

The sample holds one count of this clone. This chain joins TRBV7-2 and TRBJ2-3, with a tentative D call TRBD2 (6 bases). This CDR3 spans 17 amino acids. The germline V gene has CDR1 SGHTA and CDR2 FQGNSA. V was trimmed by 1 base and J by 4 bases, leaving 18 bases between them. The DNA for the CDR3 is TGTGCCAGCAGCTTAGAAGAATCGCGGGATGAGTCAGATACGCAGTATTTT. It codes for CASSLEESRDESDTQYF. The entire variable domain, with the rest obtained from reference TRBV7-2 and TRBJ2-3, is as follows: GAGVSQSPSNKVTEKGKDVELRCDPISGHTALYWYRQSLGQGLEFLIYFQGNSAPDKSGLPSDRFSAERTGGSVSTLTIQRTQQEDSAVYLCASSLEESRDESDTQYFGPGTRLTVL.

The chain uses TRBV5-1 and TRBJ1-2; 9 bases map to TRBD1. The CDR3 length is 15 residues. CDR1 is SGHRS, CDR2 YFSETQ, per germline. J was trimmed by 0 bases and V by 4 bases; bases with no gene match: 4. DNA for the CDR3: TGCGCCAGCAGCCTAGGGACAGGGTCTAACTATGGCTACACCTTC. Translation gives CASSLGTGSNYGYTF.

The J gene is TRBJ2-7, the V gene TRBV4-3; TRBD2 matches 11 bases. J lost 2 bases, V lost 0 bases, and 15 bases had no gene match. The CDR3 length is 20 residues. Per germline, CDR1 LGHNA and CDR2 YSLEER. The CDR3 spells CASSQEIVLAGEWAPYEQYF. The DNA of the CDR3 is TGCGCCAGCAGCCAAGAAATCGTACTAGCGGGAGAGTGGGCGCCCTACGAGCAGTACTTC.